Listed below are T cell receptor beta chains from one sample, sequenced in a study of blood T cell repertoires in COVID-19. Method: immunoSEQ multiplex PCR; TCRdb's copy keeps in-frame clones and lacks some. In the table there are hundreds of thousands of clones, over 80% of which are singletons. The sequencing sample was made of PBMCs or T cells enriched from blood (not recorded which). Receptors originate from a middle-aged man who had been exposed to COVID-19. Each CDR3 is given with its conserved first and last residue. A D gene is named only where the DNA matches it firmly. Only part of the rows carry a size: once, few, many, or a class if the clone is expanded.

>TRBV20-1|-|-|TRBJ1-1
TGCAGTGCTGTACAGAACACTGAAGCTTTCTTT
CSAVQNTEAFF
>TRBV3-1/TRBV3-2|TRBD1|-|TRBJ1-6
TGTGCCAGCAGCCTCGGGACAGGTTATAATTCACCCCTCCACTTT
CASSLGTGYNSPLHF
>TRBV9|-|-|TRBJ1-2
TGTGCCAGCAGCCCCCGGGTCGACCGGAACTATGGCTACACCTTC
CASSPRVDRNYGYTF
>TRBV28|-|-|TRBJ1-2
TGTGCCAGCAGTTTAGTCGGGACAATCGCTGGCTACACCTTC
CASSLVGTIAGYTF
>TRBV18|TRBD1|-|TRBJ2-2
TGTGCCAGCTCACTCACAGGGGGCGTCGACACCGGGGAGCTGTTTTTT
CASSLTGGVDTGELFF
>TRBV10-3|-|few|TRBJ1-2
TGTGCCATCAGTGAGTCGCGTGGGAGCCACTATGGCTACACCTTC
CAISESRGSHYGYTF
>TRBV5-1|TRBD1|-|TRBJ2-5
TGCGCCAGCAGCTTGGATACAGGGGTTGGGGAGACCCAGTACTTC
CASSLDTGVGETQYF
>TRBV30|-|-|TRBJ1-1
TGTGCCTGGACTGGGGCAGGCTTAGCTTTCTTT
CAWTGAGLAFF
>TRBV6-5|TRBD2|-|TRBJ2-7
TGTGCCAGCAGTTACCAGCGGGGGGCCAAAGAGCAGTACTTC
CASSYQRGAKEQYF
>TRBV30|TRBD1|-|TRBJ1-4
TGTGCCTGGACCCGCAACAGGGGGCGAATTGAAAAACTGTTTTTT
CAWTRNRGRIEKLFF
>TRBV5-4|TRBD1|-|TRBJ2-3
TGTGCCAGCAGCCAAAGGCGGCAGGGGGCTACAGATACGCAGTATTTT
CASSQRRQGATDTQYF
>TRBV28|-|-|TRBJ1-1
TGTGCCAGCAGCCAAGGGGGCACTGAAGCTTTCTTT
CASSQGGTEAFF
>TRBV5-5|TRBD2|-|TRBJ2-5
TGTGCCAGCAGGCAGTCCGGGACTAGCGGCCAAGAGACCCAGTACTTC
CASRQSGTSGQETQYF
>TRBV12-3/TRBV12-4|TRBD1|-|TRBJ1-1
TGTGCCAGCAGGCGTACAGGGGACACTGAAGCTTTCTTT
CASRRTGDTEAFF
>TRBV2|-|-|TRBJ2-3
TGTGCCAGCAGTGGCGGACTCACGCAGTATTTT
CASSGGLTQYF
>TRBV12-3/TRBV12-4|TRBD1|-|TRBJ1-2
TGTGCCAGCAGTATACTACGGGACAGGGGTTACACCTTC
CASSILRDRGYTF
>TRBV7-8|TRBD1|-|TRBJ2-2
TGTGCCAGCAGCTTAAGGGACAGGCGGGAGCTGTTTTTT
CASSLRDRRELFF
>TRBV9|TRBD1|once|TRBJ2-5
TGTGCCAGCAGCCCCACAGGGGGATACCAAGAGACCCAGTACTTC
CASSPTGGYQETQYF
>TRBV15|TRBD1|-|TRBJ2-3
TGTGCCACCAGCAGACCGGGACAGGATACGCAGTATTTT
CATSRPGQDTQYF
>TRBV6-1|-|once|TRBJ2-1
TGTGCCAGCAGTGAGTTGAGCTCCTACAATGAGCAGTTCTTC
CASSELSSYNEQFF
>TRBV2|-|-|TRBJ1-5
TGTGCCAGCAGTGAATCCGGTAATCAGCCCCAGCATTTT
CASSESGNQPQHF
>TRBV2|TRBD2|-|TRBJ2-3
TGTGCCAGCACGGCTAGCGGGAAAGGTACGCAGTATTTT
CASTASGKGTQYF